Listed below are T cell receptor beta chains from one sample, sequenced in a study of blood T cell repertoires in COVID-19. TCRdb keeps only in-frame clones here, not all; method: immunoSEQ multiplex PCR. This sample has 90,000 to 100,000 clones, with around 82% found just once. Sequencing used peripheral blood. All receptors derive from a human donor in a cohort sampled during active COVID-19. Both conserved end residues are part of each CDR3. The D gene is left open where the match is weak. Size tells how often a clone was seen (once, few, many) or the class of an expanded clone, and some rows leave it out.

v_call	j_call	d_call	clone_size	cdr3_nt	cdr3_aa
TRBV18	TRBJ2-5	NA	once	TGTGCCAGCTCACGGATGGCAGGGCAAGAGACCCAGTACTTC	CASSRMAGQETQYF
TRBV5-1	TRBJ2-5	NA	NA	TGCGCCAGCAGCCCGACTAGAGCCGCAGGAGAGACCCAGTACTTC	CASSPTRAAGETQYF
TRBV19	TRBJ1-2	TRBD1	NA	TGTGCCAGTAGCCTGGACAGGGACGGAGGCTACACCTTC	CASSLDRDGGYTF
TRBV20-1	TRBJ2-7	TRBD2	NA	TGCAGTGCTAGTCGACTAGCGGGGGGCCCCCGCGAGCAGTACTTC	CSASRLAGGPREQYF
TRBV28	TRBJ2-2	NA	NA	TGTGCCAGCAGGCAGTACGCGAACACCGGGGAGCTGTTTTTT	CASRQYANTGELFF
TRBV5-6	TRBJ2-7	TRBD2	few	TGTGCCAGCAGCTCCCCCCAGCGGGGGATTTTTGTTGGCGAGCAGTACTTC	CASSSPQRGIFVGEQYF
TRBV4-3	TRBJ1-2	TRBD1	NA	TGCGCCAGCAGCCAAGAAAGGACAGGGTCGCTTGGCTACACCTTC	CASSQERTGSLGYTF
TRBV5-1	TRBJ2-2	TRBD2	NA	TGCGCCAGCAAGCGCGGGAGGGCGAGCACCGGGGAGCTGTTTTTT	CASKRGRASTGELFF
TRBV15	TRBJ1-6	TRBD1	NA	TGTGCCACCAGCAGACGGGACAGCAATAATTCACCCCTCCACTTT	CATSRRDSNNSPLHF
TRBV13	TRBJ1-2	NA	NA	TGTGCCAGCAGCATGGGTTACAGCTATGGCTACACCTTC	CASSMGYSYGYTF
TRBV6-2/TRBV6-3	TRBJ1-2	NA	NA	TGTGCCAGCAGTTCTGGAACAGTCGATGGCTACACCTTC	CASSSGTVDGYTF
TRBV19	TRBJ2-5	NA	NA	TGTGCCAGTAGTATACGCACAGGGTCTGGGGAGACCCAGTACTTC	CASSIRTGSGETQYF
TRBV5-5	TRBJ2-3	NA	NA	TGTGCCAGCAGCTTCATGGGCAGGTCGACAGATACGCAGTATTTT	CASSFMGRSTDTQYF
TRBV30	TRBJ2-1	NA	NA	TGTGCCTGGGACCGGGACTACAATGAGCAGTTCTTC	CAWDRDYNEQFF
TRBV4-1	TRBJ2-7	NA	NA	TGCGCCAGCAGCCAAGAAAGCGGGTTGATTTCTGAGCAGTACTTC	CASSQESGLISEQYF
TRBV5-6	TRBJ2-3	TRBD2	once	TGTGCCAGCAGCTCGACTAGCGGGGTATTCACAGATACGCAGTATTTT	CASSSTSGVFTDTQYF
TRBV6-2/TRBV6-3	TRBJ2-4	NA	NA	TGTGCCAGCAGTTATATTAACATTCAGTACTTC	CASSYINIQYF
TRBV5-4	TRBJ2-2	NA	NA	TGTGCCAGCAGCTTGTGGGGGGCCGGGGAGCTGTTTTTT	CASSLWGAGELFF
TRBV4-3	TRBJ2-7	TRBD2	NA	TGCGCCAGCAGCCAAGATTTAACTAGCGGGGGCTACGAGCAGTACTTC	CASSQDLTSGGYEQYF
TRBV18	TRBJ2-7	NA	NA	TGTGCCAGCTCACCAAACCGGGCCCAGGAGGGCTACGAGCAGTACTTC	CASSPNRAQEGYEQYF
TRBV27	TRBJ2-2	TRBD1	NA	TGTGCCAGCAGTCCATGGACAGGGACTTACACCGGGGAGCTGTTTTTT	CASSPWTGTYTGELFF
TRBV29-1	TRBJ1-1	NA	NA	TGCAGCGTTTCCGTTGGACTGATGAACACTGAAGCTTTCTTT	CSVSVGLMNTEAFF
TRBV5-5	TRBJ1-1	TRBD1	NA	TGTGCCAGCAGCCTAGGACTCGGACAGGGGGTCACTGAAGCTTTCTTT	CASSLGLGQGVTEAFF